A single sample is the source of the 23 T cell receptor beta chains below, sequenced in a study of molecular identifiers for immune sequencing clone quantification. TCRdb ran MiXCR on the PCR reads and lists one entry per CDR3 protein. The sample includes 60,000 to 70,000 distinct CDR3 sequences, approximately 18% of them seen just once. Sequencing was carried out using naive CD8+ T cells from blood, with Jurkat cell RNA spiked in. Described subset: FACS-sorted CD8+CD4-CCR7+CD45RA+ naive T cells. These receptor sequences come from a human donor in good health. Some libraries in this study had Jurkat cell RNA spiked in.

The chain combines TRBV28 with TRBJ1-6; tentative D call: TRBD1 (5 bases). Germline CDR1 reads MDHEN; CDR2 reads SYDVKM. The CDR3 covers 18 residues. The V and J ends lost 4 bases and 4 bases respectively, with 20 bases between them. For the CDR3, the DNA is TGTGCCAGCAGTTCCGTTGCAGGGCCGTCCTTGTATAATTCACCCCTCCACTTT. This encodes CASSSVAGPSLYNSPLHF.

The chain links TRBV12-3 or TRBV12-4 to TRBJ2-1; 9 bases line up with TRBD2. The CDR3 is made up of 15 amino acids. Trimming removed 6 bases from V and 6 bases from J; junction bases left unmatched: 9. The CDR3 DNA sequence: TGTGCCAGCAGCCCCCTTGCGGGAGGGATCAATGAGCAGTTCTTC. Translating gives CASSPLAGGINEQFF.

V and J are TRBV9 and TRBJ2-1, with TRBD2 identical over 13 bases. CDR3 length: 18 amino acids. V shed 4 bases, J shed 5 bases, and the junction held 12 bases outside the gene matches. Germline CDR1 reads SGDLS; CDR2 reads YYNGEE. The CDR3 sequence: CASSTRTSGSLRDNEQFF. In DNA, the CDR3 is TGTGCCAGCAGCACACGGACTAGCGGGAGTCTACGTGACAATGAGCAGTTCTTC.

This clonotype occurred many times. The CDR3 loop reads CSAREEGLYGYTF. The CDR3 nucleotides read TGCAGTGCTAGAGAAGAGGGGCTCTATGGCTACACCTTC. The rearrangement joins TRBV20-1 to TRBJ1-2, with a possible D match to TRBD1 (5 bases). The V end was cut by 0 bases, the J end by 4 bases, with 9 bases between. CDR3 size: 13 residues. The germline V gene has CDR1 DFQATT and CDR2 SNEGSKA (reference sequence).

The count of this clonotype is one. Given a much more abundant clone one base away, this may be a read error. This rearrangement joins TRBV20-1 to TRBJ2-7; D possibly matches TRBD1 or TRBD2 (5 bases each). Per the germline V gene, CDR1 is DFQATT and CDR2 is SNEGSKA (reference sequence). CDR3 size: 15 residues. CDR3 region: CGARPYGTDSREQYF. The CDR3 DNA follows: TGCGGTGCTAGACCATACGGGACGGACTCTCGTGAGCAGTACTTC.

Worth noting for this clonotype: Possible read error: a much larger clone is one base away. The chain combines TRBV12-3 or TRBV12-4 with TRBJ2-2, with D uncertain. The CDR3 has 16 amino acids. V gave up 11 bases and J gave up 6 bases, with 25 bases separating them. The chain's CDR3 is CAGTLGGSSEAGELFF. In nucleotides, the CDR3 is TGTGCCGGCACCCTGGGTGGGTCCTCCGAGGCCGGGGAGCTGTTTTTT.

A note on this clonotype: This may arise from a read error, as a much more abundant clone is one base away. The chain uses TRBV6-6 and TRBJ2-1; either TRBD1 or TRBD2 may fit D (5 bases each). This CDR3 has 12 amino acids. The V gene lost 11 bases and the J gene lost 9 bases, with 17 bases spanning the gap. From germline, CDR1 is MNHNY and CDR2 SVGAGI (reference sequence). CDR3 nucleotides: TGTGCCTGCGAAGTTGGTGGGGGTGAGCAGTTCTTC. Translation gives CACEVGGGEQFF.

The chain couples TRBV10-3 to TRBJ2-1, with 15 bases aligning to TRBD2. The CDR3 sequence is 19 residues long. V trimming: 4 bases; J trimming: 0 bases; junction bases outside the gene matches: 7. Germline-derived CDR1 and CDR2 are ENHRY and SYGVKD. The CDR3 protein is CAISGRGLAGGISYNEQFF. CDR3 nucleotides: TGTGCCATCAGTGGACGGGGACTAGCGGGAGGCATCTCCTACAATGAGCAGTTCTTC.

The chain couples TRBV7-9 to TRBJ2-2, with D unresolved. The CDR3 runs 14 residues. V gave up 2 bases and J gave up 7 bases, with 11 bases separating them. From germline, CDR1 is SEHNR and CDR2 FQNEAQ (reference sequence). DNA for the CDR3: TGTGCCAGCAGCTTACCCCTGCGTGGCGGGGAGCTGTTTTTT. Amino acids: CASSLPLRGGELFF.

This clonotype was seen ten or more times. The rearrangement links TRBV9 to TRBJ2-2; D ambiguous. V was cut by 4 bases and J by 3 bases, with 19 bases left in between. Germline CDR1 and CDR2: SGDLS and YYNGEE. The CDR3 is 17 residues long. This CDR3 reads CASSRPSGSGDTGELFF. For the CDR3, the DNA is TGTGCCAGCAGCCGCCCCTCCGGGTCTGGTGACACCGGGGAGCTGTTTTTT.

Of note for this clonotype: Relative to the germline gene, one junction end is altered; a read error may explain this. The V and J genes are TRBV5-3 and TRBJ1-5, with 11 bases identical to TRBD1. TRBV5-3 is an open reading frame whose function is uncertain. This CDR3 spans 15 amino acids. CDR3 DNA: TGTGCCAGCAGCTTGGGACAGGGGGGCAATCAGCCCCAGCATTTT. As protein: CASSLGQGGNQPQHF.

The chain is built from TRBV3-1 and TRBJ2-1; 15 positions match TRBD2. The CDR3 loop spans 16 amino acids. Germline lookup yields CDR1 LGHDT and CDR2 YNNKEL (reference sequence). Trimming took 1 base from V and 7 from J; bases not matched to a gene: 2. The CDR3 is CASSQGGTSGGNEQFF. The CDR3 DNA is TGTGCCAGCAGCCAAGGGGGGACTAGCGGGGGGAATGAGCAGTTCTTC.

This clonotype came up a few times. A much larger clone is a single base away; this may be a read error. The V call is TRBV29-1, the J call TRBJ1-4; TRBD1 agrees at 9 bases. Looked up from germline, CDR1 is SQVTM and CDR2 is ANQGSEA. V was clipped by 5 bases and J by 9 bases; unmatched bases: 16. This CDR3 comprises 16 residues. Here the CDR3 reads CSVLDWSGTGNKKLFF. In DNA form, the CDR3 reads TGCAGCGTTCTCGACTGGTCCGGGACAGGGAATAAAAAACTGTTTTTT.

This rearrangement joins TRBV7-9 to TRBJ1-4, with D possibly matching TRBD1 (6 bases). V lost 7 bases, J lost 8 bases, and 23 bases lay in between. The CDR3 runs to 16 residues. Germline-derived CDR1 and CDR2 are SEHNR and FQNEAQ (reference sequence). The chain's CDR3 is CASTPPGSTGREKLFF. In DNA form, the CDR3 reads TGTGCCAGCACCCCCCCCGGGTCAACAGGGAGGGAAAAACTGTTTTTT.

This clonotype was found many times. The gene calls are TRBV24-1 and TRBJ2-1, with 10 bases matching TRBD2. Germline assignment: CDR1 KGHDR and CDR2 SFDVKD. The CDR3 has 16 residues. The V segment lost 7 bases and the J segment 8 bases; nucleotides outside the gene matches: 13. For the CDR3, the DNA is TGTGCCACCAGCCTAGCGGGAGAAGGGTGGGTGGATGAGCAGTTCTTC. It encodes CATSLAGEGWVDEQFF.

There are many counts of this clonotype. The chain combines TRBV11-2 with TRBJ1-4, with D unclear. The germline CDR1 and CDR2 sequences are SGHAT and FQNNGV. The CDR3 runs to 14 residues. V dropped 5 bases and J dropped 10 bases, with 17 bases sitting between them. CDR3: CASSLPPGIGKLFF. The CDR3 bases are TGTGCCAGCAGCCTCCCGCCGGGAATCGGAAAACTGTTTTTT.

For this clonotype: One end of the junction does not line up with germline, which may come from a read error. The chain links TRBV7-9 to TRBJ1-1; no reliable D call. The germline gives CDR1 SEHNR, CDR2 FQNEAQ (reference sequence). The CDR3 has 17 amino acids. CDR3 protein: CVSSLGLSSGRGTEAFF. CDR3 bases: TGTGTCAGCAGCTTAGGATTGTCCTCAGGTCGGGGCACTGAAGCTTTCTTT. Full variable domain (rest looked up from reference TRBV7-9 and TRBJ1-1): DTGVSQNPRHKITKRGQNVTFRCDPISEHNRLYWYRQTLGQGPEFLTYFQNEAQLEKSRLLSDRFSAERPKGSFSTLEIQRTEQGDSAMYLCVSSLGLSSGRGTEAFFGQGTRLTVV.

The sample holds many counts of this clonotype. J is TRBJ1-6 and V is TRBV6-1; D is unresolved. Trimming took 2 bases from V and 7 from J, leaving 15 bases between them. Per germline, CDR1 MNHNS and CDR2 SASEGT. There are 16 residues in the CDR3. The CDR3 DNA reads TGTGCCAGCAGTGAAACAGTCCGCCTTTTCAATTCACCCCTCCACTTT. This codes for CASSETVRLFNSPLHF.

The chain carries TRBV10-3 and TRBJ2-7; 8 bases match TRBD2. In germline, CDR1 is ENHRY, CDR2 SYGVKD. CDR3 size: 11 residues. V was clipped by 10 bases and J by 5 bases; unmatched bases: 4. This CDR3 is CATGGGDEQYF. In nucleotides, the CDR3 is TGTGCCACGGGAGGGGGGGACGAGCAGTACTTC.

This clonotype has at least ten counts. The chain carries TRBV30 and TRBJ2-1; D remains ambiguous. With 4 bases removed from V and 8 bases from J, the gap between germline ends came to 18 bases. This CDR3 has 14 residues. CDR1 is GTSNPN and CDR2 is SVGIG in the germline V gene (reference sequence). The CDR3 region has the DNA TGTGCCTGGACGCGGCAAGGGCTTTTAGATGAGCAGTTCTTC. Residues: CAWTRQGLLDEQFF. The full variable domain, its missing parts supplied by reference TRBV30 and TRBJ2-1, is SQTIHQWPATLVQPVGSPLSLECTVEGTSNPNLYWYRQAAGRGLQLLFYSVGIGQISSEVPQNLSASRPQDRQFILSSKKLLLSDSGFYLCAWTRQGLLDEQFFGPGTRLTVL.

J is TRBJ2-1 and V is TRBV5-1, with D tentatively TRBD2 (5 bases). This CDR3 region has 16 residues. The V gene lost 0 bases and the J gene lost 5 bases, with 15 bases spanning the gap. Germline loops: CDR1 SGHRS, CDR2 YFSETQ. CDR3 residues: CASSLGVRALHNEQFF. The CDR3 DNA is TGCGCCAGCAGCTTGGGGGTGCGGGCGCTGCACAATGAGCAGTTCTTC.

V is TRBV7-6 and J is TRBJ2-7; 11 positions match TRBD1. The length of the CDR3 is 15 residues. J gave up 1 base and V 5 bases, and 4 bases lay outside the gene matches. The germline V gene encodes CDR1 SGHVS and CDR2 FNYEAQ. DNA for the CDR3: TGTGCCAGCAGCCCCGGACAGGGGGCATCCTACGAGCAGTACTTC. Protein: CASSPGQGASYEQYF.

This clonotype occurred many times. The CDR3 nucleotides are TGCGCCAGCAGCCACAGGACAGGGGAGGGCTATGGCTACACCTTC. Its translation: CASSHRTGEGYGYTF. The rearrangement uses TRBV4-1 and TRBJ1-2; TRBD1 matches at 9 bases. J lost 4 bases, V lost 3 bases, and 6 bases had no gene match. This CDR3 has 15 amino acids. The germline CDR1 and CDR2 sequences are MGHRA and YSYEKL.